This TCR beta chain was sequenced during a study of STAT5B mutations in CD4+ large granular lymphocyte leukemia. V lost 4 bases to trimming and J lost 2 bases, with 5 bases between them. From germline, CDR1 is KGHSH and CDR2 LQKENI. CDR3 length equals 12 residues. TCRdb keeps only in-frame clones here, not all; method: immunoSEQ multiplex PCR. Of fewer than 40,000 clones detected, approximately 71% appear once; the ten largest clones hold 0.4% to 0.45%. The origin of this receptor is a human donor in good health. The V and J genes are TRBV18 and TRBJ1-1; D unclear. Specimen: CD4+ T cells from blood buffy coats. The CDR3 bases are TGTGCCAGCTCACAAATAAACACTGAAGCTTTCTTT. The encoded protein is CASSQINTEAFF.